The clone carrying this T cell receptor beta chain was observed a handful of times. The data derive from a study of shared clonotypes between healthy human individuals. TCRdb keeps only in-frame clones here, not all; method: immunoSEQ multiplex PCR. Among some 480,000 clones listed, roughly 85% were seen once. The clonotype comes from a woman between 40 and 50 years old in good health. Some clones in this sample may be carry-over from other donors' samples. The sequenced material came from PBMCs.

The CDR3 DNA reads as TGTGCCAGTAGTCCCGTGGACCTCAACTATGGCTACACCTTC. As protein: CASSPVDLNYGYTF. The chain carries TRBV19 and TRBJ1-2; D not resolved. Germline CDR1 reads LNHDA; CDR2 reads SQIVND (reference sequence). The CDR3 has 14 residues. V was pared by 5 bases and J by 2 bases, with 12 bases between.